Listed below are T cell receptor beta chains from one sample, sequenced in a study of Graves' ophthalmopathy and Graves' hyperthyroidism. TCRdb reprocessed the multiplex PCR reads via MiXCR and lists one record per CDR3 protein. The sample lists approximately 380,000 distinct CDR3 sequences, 20% to 25% occurring once. Material: peripheral blood. Every receptor here comes from a woman under 30 with stable Graves' hyperthyroidism. The CDR3 runs from the conserved cysteine through the conserved F or W. Fields, in order: clone size, V gene, D gene, J gene, CDR3 protein, CDR3 DNA. A D gene is named only where the DNA matches it firmly. Some rows have no size entry. The others give once, few or many, or a class for an expanded clone.

clone size: many; V gene: TRBV12-3/TRBV12-4; D gene: NA; J gene: TRBJ1-2; CDR3 protein: CASSGLGRSYGYTF; CDR3 DNA: TGTGCCAGCAGTGGCCTCGGGCGATCTTATGGCTACACCTTC
clone size: many; V gene: TRBV20-1; D gene: NA; J gene: TRBJ2-2; CDR3 protein: CSAAYTGELFF; CDR3 DNA: TGCAGTGCCGCCTACACCGGGGAGCTGTTTTTT
clone size: NA; V gene: TRBV30; D gene: NA; J gene: TRBJ1-5; CDR3 protein: CAWSRDTYQPQHF; CDR3 DNA: TGTGCCTGGAGTCGGGACACCTATCAGCCCCAGCATTTT
clone size: many; V gene: TRBV15; D gene: NA; J gene: TRBJ1-1; CDR3 protein: CATSKQTGITEAFF; CDR3 DNA: TGTGCCACCAGCAAGCAAACAGGGATCACTGAAGCTTTCTTT
clone size: many; V gene: TRBV6-5; D gene: NA; J gene: TRBJ1-2; CDR3 protein: CASSWGALDYGYTF; CDR3 DNA: TGTGCCAGCAGTTGGGGGGCGCTGGACTATGGCTACACCTTC
clone size: many; V gene: TRBV12-3/TRBV12-4; D gene: NA; J gene: TRBJ1-1; CDR3 protein: CASGRGRTEAFF; CDR3 DNA: TGTGCCAGCGGACGGGGTCGCACTGAAGCTTTCTTT
clone size: many; V gene: TRBV12-3/TRBV12-4; D gene: NA; J gene: TRBJ2-7; CDR3 protein: CASSLGAKSSYEQYF; CDR3 DNA: TGTGCCAGCAGTTTAGGAGCGAAGAGCTCCTACGAGCAGTACTTC
clone size: NA; V gene: TRBV25-1; D gene: NA; J gene: TRBJ2-7; CDR3 protein: CASSSYTEQYF; CDR3 DNA: TGTGCCAGCAGTTCCTATACAGAGCAGTACTTC
clone size: few; V gene: TRBV4-1; D gene: NA; J gene: TRBJ1-5; CDR3 protein: CASSQERARQPQHF; CDR3 DNA: TGCGCCAGCAGCCAAGAACGCGCAAGGCAGCCCCAGCATTTT
clone size: many; V gene: TRBV6-2/TRBV6-3; D gene: TRBD2; J gene: TRBJ2-2; CDR3 protein: CASSYSPGLAGEDTGELFF; CDR3 DNA: TGTGCCAGCAGTTATTCCCCGGGACTAGCGGGAGAGGACACCGGGGAGCTGTTTTTT
clone size: NA; V gene: TRBV6-1; D gene: NA; J gene: TRBJ2-2; CDR3 protein: CASSEGGGSGELFF; CDR3 DNA: TGTGCCAGCAGTGAGGGAGGAGGCTCCGGGGAGCTGTTTTTT
clone size: many; V gene: TRBV12-3/TRBV12-4; D gene: NA; J gene: TRBJ1-2; CDR3 protein: CASSFRVINYGYTF; CDR3 DNA: TGTGCCAGCAGTTTTAGAGTCATTAACTATGGCTACACCTTC
clone size: NA; V gene: TRBV20-1; D gene: TRBD1; J gene: TRBJ1-2; CDR3 protein: CSASGTENYGYTF; CDR3 DNA: TGCAGTGCTAGTGGGACAGAAAACTATGGCTACACCTTC
clone size: many; V gene: TRBV20-1; D gene: NA; J gene: TRBJ2-5; CDR3 protein: CSAAVVGRPQETQYF; CDR3 DNA: TGCAGTGCTGCGGTGGTAGGGAGACCTCAAGAGACCCAGTACTTC
clone size: NA; V gene: TRBV4-1; D gene: TRBD2; J gene: TRBJ2-2; CDR3 protein: CASSLKGLAGSVGELFF; CDR3 DNA: TGCGCCAGCAGCCTTAAGGGACTAGCGGGATCTGTCGGGGAGCTGTTTTTT
clone size: many; V gene: TRBV19; D gene: NA; J gene: TRBJ2-5; CDR3 protein: CASSFGGIQETQYF; CDR3 DNA: TGTGCCAGTAGTTTTGGAGGAATCCAAGAGACCCAGTACTTC
clone size: many; V gene: TRBV12-3/TRBV12-4; D gene: NA; J gene: TRBJ1-1; CDR3 protein: CASSLSEISEAFF; CDR3 DNA: TGTGCCAGCAGTTTATCTGAGATAAGTGAAGCTTTCTTT
clone size: many; V gene: TRBV6-1; D gene: NA; J gene: TRBJ1-2; CDR3 protein: CASSDDKNGYYGYTF; CDR3 DNA: TGTGCCAGCAGTGACGACAAAAATGGGTACTATGGCTACACCTTC
clone size: many; V gene: TRBV4-1; D gene: NA; J gene: TRBJ1-5; CDR3 protein: CASSPGSASNQPQHF; CDR3 DNA: TGCGCCAGCAGCCCGGGTTCGGCTAGCAATCAGCCCCAGCATTTT
clone size: NA; V gene: TRBV6-1; D gene: TRBD2; J gene: TRBJ2-5; CDR3 protein: CASRSGLAGMGETQYF; CDR3 DNA: TGTGCCAGCAGATCCGGACTAGCGGGAATGGGGGAGACCCAGTACTTC
clone size: NA; V gene: TRBV20-1; D gene: NA; J gene: TRBJ2-7; CDR3 protein: CSARNPGTYEQYF; CDR3 DNA: TGCAGTGCTAGAAATCCTGGAACCTACGAGCAGTACTTC
clone size: many; V gene: TRBV27; D gene: NA; J gene: TRBJ1-2; CDR3 protein: CASRGDLNYGYTF; CDR3 DNA: TGTGCCAGCAGGGGAGATCTTAACTATGGCTACACCTTC
clone size: many; V gene: TRBV4-1; D gene: NA; J gene: TRBJ2-7; CDR3 protein: CASSQVMASTYEQYF; CDR3 DNA: TGCGCCAGCAGCCAAGTCATGGCATCCACCTACGAGCAGTACTTC
clone size: NA; V gene: TRBV6-1; D gene: NA; J gene: TRBJ1-2; CDR3 protein: CASRGPTVGYTF; CDR3 DNA: TGTGCCAGCAGAGGACCCACTGTTGGCTACACCTTC
clone size: many; V gene: TRBV5-1; D gene: NA; J gene: TRBJ2-7; CDR3 protein: CASSLAGRSGGGEQYF; CDR3 DNA: TGCGCCAGCAGCTTGGCCGGAAGGAGTGGTGGCGGGGAGCAGTACTTC
clone size: many; V gene: TRBV20-1; D gene: TRBD1; J gene: TRBJ2-4; CDR3 protein: CSALLDRGRNIKYF; CDR3 DNA: TGCAGTGCTCTTCTGGACAGGGGAAGGAACATTAAGTACTTC
clone size: many; V gene: TRBV12-3/TRBV12-4; D gene: NA; J gene: TRBJ1-2; CDR3 protein: CASSLRRQDGYTF; CDR3 DNA: TGTGCCAGCAGTTTACGTCGACAGGATGGCTACACCTTC
clone size: many; V gene: TRBV20-1; D gene: NA; J gene: TRBJ1-1; CDR3 protein: CSARERGVGSDTEAFF; CDR3 DNA: TGCAGTGCTAGAGAAAGGGGGGTGGGGTCGGACACTGAAGCTTTCTTT
clone size: many; V gene: TRBV3-1; D gene: NA; J gene: TRBJ2-5; CDR3 protein: CASSQVSWGQETQYF; CDR3 DNA: TGTGCCAGCAGCCAAGTGTCTTGGGGACAAGAGACCCAGTACTTC
clone size: NA; V gene: TRBV7-8; D gene: NA; J gene: TRBJ2-7; CDR3 protein: CASSPRSWGRPAYEQYF; CDR3 DNA: TGTGCCAGCAGCCCTCGATCGTGGGGAAGGCCTGCCTACGAGCAGTACTTC
clone size: many; V gene: TRBV5-1; D gene: NA; J gene: TRBJ2-7; CDR3 protein: CASSTGLALEQYF; CDR3 DNA: TGCGCCAGCAGCACCGGTTTAGCCCTCGAGCAGTACTTC
clone size: many; V gene: TRBV4-1; D gene: NA; J gene: TRBJ2-5; CDR3 protein: CASSPRWAAWETQYF; CDR3 DNA: TGCGCCAGCAGCCCCCGGTGGGCAGCCTGGGAGACCCAGTACTTC
clone size: few; V gene: TRBV6-5; D gene: TRBD1; J gene: TRBJ1-1; CDR3 protein: CASSLGTGLRAFF; CDR3 DNA: TGTGCCAGCAGTTTGGGGACAGGGCTAAGAGCTTTCTTT
clone size: NA; V gene: TRBV6-1; D gene: TRBD2; J gene: TRBJ2-7; CDR3 protein: CASRGTSGTYEQYF; CDR3 DNA: TGTGCCAGCAGAGGGACTAGCGGGACCTACGAGCAGTACTTC